This TCR beta chain was recorded in a study of CD8 T cells in Susac syndrome. Findings and caveats of the study: Individuals included in the TCR sequencing and HLA analysis were acknowledged by the study to be relatively few in number.

Susac syndrome patients met recently defined diagnostic criteria for definite or probable disease. RNA, at about 0.45 to 1 ug, was reverse transcribed with random hexamers. TCRdb redid the calling of the immunoSEQ multiplex PCR reads with MiXCR, one entry per CDR3 protein. This table has 150,000 to 200,000 distinct CDR3 sequences, 95% to 96% appearing once. This CDR3 has 15 residues. Germline lookup yields CDR1 GTSNPN and CDR2 SVGIG (reference sequence). V gave up 1 base and J gave up 5 bases, with 15 bases separating them. This clonotype has only one observation. Its antigen is as yet unknown. J is TRBJ1-5 and V is TRBV30, with no clear D. The TCR comes from a human donor with Susac syndrome. Specimen: CD4+ T cells from PBMCs. CDR3 loop: CAWSAGVSGYQPQHF. The DNA for the CDR3 is TGTGCCTGGAGTGCGGGCGTTAGTGGGTATCAGCCCCAGCATTTT.